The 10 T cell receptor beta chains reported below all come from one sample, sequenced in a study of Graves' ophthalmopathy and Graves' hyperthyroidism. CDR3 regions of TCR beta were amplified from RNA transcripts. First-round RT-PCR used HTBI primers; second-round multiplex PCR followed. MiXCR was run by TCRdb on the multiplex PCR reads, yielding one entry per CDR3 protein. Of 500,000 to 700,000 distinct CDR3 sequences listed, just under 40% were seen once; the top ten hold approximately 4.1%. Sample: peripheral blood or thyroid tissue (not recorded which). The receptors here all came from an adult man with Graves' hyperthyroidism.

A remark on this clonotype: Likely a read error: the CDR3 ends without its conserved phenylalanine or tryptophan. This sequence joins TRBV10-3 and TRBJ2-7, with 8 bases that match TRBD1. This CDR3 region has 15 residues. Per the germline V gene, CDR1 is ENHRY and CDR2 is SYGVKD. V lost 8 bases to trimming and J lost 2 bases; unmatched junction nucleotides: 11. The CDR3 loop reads CAIRGQATGAYEQYL. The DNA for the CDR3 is TGTGCCATCCGCGGACAGGCGACAGGGGCCTACGAGCAGTACCTC.

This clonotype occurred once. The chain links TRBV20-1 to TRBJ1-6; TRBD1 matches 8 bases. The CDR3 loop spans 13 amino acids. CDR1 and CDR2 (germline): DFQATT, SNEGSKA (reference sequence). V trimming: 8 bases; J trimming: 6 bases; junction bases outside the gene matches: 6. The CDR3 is CSRTGGGNSPLHF. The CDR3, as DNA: TGCAGTCGCACAGGGGGGGGTAATTCACCCCTCCACTTT.

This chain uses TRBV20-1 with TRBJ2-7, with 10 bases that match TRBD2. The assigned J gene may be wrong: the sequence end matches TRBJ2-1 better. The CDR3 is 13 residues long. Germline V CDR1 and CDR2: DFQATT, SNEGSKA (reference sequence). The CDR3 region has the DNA TGCAGTGCGATAAACCTAGCGGGAGAGGTGCAGTTCTTC. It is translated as CSAINLAGEVQFF.

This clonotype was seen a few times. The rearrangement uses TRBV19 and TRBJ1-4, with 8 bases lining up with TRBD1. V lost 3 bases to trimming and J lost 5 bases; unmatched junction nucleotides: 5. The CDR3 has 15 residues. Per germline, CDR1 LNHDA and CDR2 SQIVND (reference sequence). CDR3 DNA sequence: TGTGCCAGTAGTATCGACGGGACAGGAAATGAAAAACTGTTTTTT. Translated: CASSIDGTGNEKLFF.

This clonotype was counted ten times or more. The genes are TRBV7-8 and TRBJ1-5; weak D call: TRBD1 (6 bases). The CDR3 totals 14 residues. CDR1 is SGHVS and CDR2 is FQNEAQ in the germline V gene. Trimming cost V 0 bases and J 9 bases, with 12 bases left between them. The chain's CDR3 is CASSLATGWRPQHF. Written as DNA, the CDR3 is TGTGCCAGCAGCTTAGCAACAGGGTGGAGGCCCCAGCATTTT.

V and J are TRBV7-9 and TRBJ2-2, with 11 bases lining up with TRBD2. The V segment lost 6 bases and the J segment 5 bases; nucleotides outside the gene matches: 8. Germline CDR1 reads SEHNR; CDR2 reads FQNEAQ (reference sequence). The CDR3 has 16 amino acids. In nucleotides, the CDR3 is TGTGCCAGCAGTTGGGGTAGCGGGGGGGAAACCGGGGAGCTGTTTTTT. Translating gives CASSWGSGGETGELFF.

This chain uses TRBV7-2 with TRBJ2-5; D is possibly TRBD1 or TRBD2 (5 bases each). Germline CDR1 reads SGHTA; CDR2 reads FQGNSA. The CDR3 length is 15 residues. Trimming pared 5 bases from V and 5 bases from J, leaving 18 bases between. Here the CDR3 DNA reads TGTGCCAGCAGCCTCTCCATAGCCTGGGGGGAGACCCAGTACTTC. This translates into CASSLSIAWGETQYF.

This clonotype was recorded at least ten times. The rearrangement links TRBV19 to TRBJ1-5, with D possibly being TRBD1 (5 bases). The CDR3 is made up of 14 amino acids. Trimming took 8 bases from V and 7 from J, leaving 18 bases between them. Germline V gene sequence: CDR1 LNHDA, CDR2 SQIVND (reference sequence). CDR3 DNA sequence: TGTGCCAGTGGCGGGACGAGGTATCGGCAGCCCCAGCATTTT. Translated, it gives CASGGTRYRQPQHF.

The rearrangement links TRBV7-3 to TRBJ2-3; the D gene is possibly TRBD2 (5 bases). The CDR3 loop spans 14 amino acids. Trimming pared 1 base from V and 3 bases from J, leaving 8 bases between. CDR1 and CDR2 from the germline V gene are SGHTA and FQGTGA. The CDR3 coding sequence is TGTGCCAGCAGCTTAATAAGCGGAACAGATACGCAGTATTTT. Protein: CASSLISGTDTQYF.

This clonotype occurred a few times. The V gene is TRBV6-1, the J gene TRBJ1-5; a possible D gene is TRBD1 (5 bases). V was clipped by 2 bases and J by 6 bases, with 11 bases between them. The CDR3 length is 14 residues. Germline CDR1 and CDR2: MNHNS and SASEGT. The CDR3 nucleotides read TGTGCCAGCAGTGAAAAAAGGCAGGGTCAGCCCCAGCATTTT. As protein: CASSEKRQGQPQHF.